A single sample gave rise to the 9 T cell receptor beta chains below, sequenced in a study of human thymus T cells. TCRdb's table, derived via immunoSEQ multiplex PCR, lists solely in-frame clones and lacks some. The table lists some 130,000 clones, around 94% of them singletons. Thymus was obtained from resections taken during corrective heart surgery. Sequenced material: thymus tissue. The origin of the receptors is a boy under two years old with a congenital heart defect but otherwise immunologically healthy.

This chain uses TRBV19 with TRBJ1-2; the match to TRBD1 covers 12 bases. With 5 bases clipped from V and 4 bases from J, the junction kept 2 bases outside the gene matches. Germline CDR1 and CDR2: LNHDA and SQIVND (reference sequence). The CDR3 has 14 residues. CDR3 sequence: CASSGTGGVYGYTF. DNA for the CDR3: TGTGCCAGTAGTGGGACAGGGGGCGTCTATGGCTACACCTTC.

V gene TRBV15 combines with J gene TRBJ1-2, with TRBD1 matching 12 bases. This CDR3 is 19 amino acids long. J lost 8 bases, V lost 4 bases, and 20 bases had no gene match. Germline CDR1 is LNHNV and CDR2 is YYDKDF (reference sequence). CDR3 amino acids: CATSTKRPGTGGWVWGYTF. As DNA, the CDR3 is TGTGCCACCAGCACAAAAAGACCCGGGACAGGGGGCTGGGTTTGGGGCTACACCTTC.

The chain has TRBV4-1 and TRBJ1-5, with a tentative D call TRBD1 (5 bases). Deletions cut 0 bases from V and 4 bases from J, with 10 bases between. There are 15 residues in the CDR3. Germline V gene lookup returns CDR1 MGHRA and CDR2 YSYEKL. The CDR3 bases are TGCGCCAGCAGCCAAGATCGGACACCTAATCAGCCCCAGCATTTT. It encodes CASSQDRTPNQPQHF.

The V call is TRBV7-9, the J call TRBJ2-1, with D unresolved. The CDR3 length is 13 residues. With 1 base removed from V and 7 bases from J, the gap between germline ends came to 8 bases. In germline, CDR1 is SEHNR, CDR2 FQNEAQ (reference sequence). The CDR3 here is CASSLVGTNEQFF. In DNA form, the CDR3 reads TGTGCCAGCAGCTTAGTTGGCACAAATGAGCAGTTCTTC.

This sequence joins TRBV20-1 and TRBJ1-1; no reliable D call. Deletions cut 8 bases from V and 1 base from J, with 8 bases between. CDR1 DFQATT and CDR2 SNEGSKA come from the germline V gene (reference sequence). The CDR3 consists of 11 residues. The CDR3 bases are TGCAGTTTCCGGACGAACACTGAAGCTTTCTTT. Translation: CSFRTNTEAFF.

The chain couples TRBV10-2 to TRBJ2-2; no reliable D call. The CDR3 length is 12 residues. Germline V gene data show CDR1 as WSHSY and CDR2 as SAAADI. The V and J ends lost 4 bases and 7 bases respectively, with 7 bases between them. Written as DNA, the CDR3 is TGCGCCAGCAGTGGAGGCTTCGGGGAGCTGTTTTTT. As protein: CASSGGFGELFF.

The chain recombines TRBV28 with TRBJ1-3; D remains ambiguous. CDR1 and CDR2 (germline): MDHEN, SYDVKM. CDR3 length equals 13 residues. V lost 5 bases and J 3 bases, leaving 8 bases between the germline ends. The CDR3 DNA follows: TGTGCCAGCAGTCTCGGGCATGGAAACACCATATATTTT. Protein sequence: CASSLGHGNTIYF.

The rearrangement uses TRBV5-6 and TRBJ1-1; D gene ambiguous. V was pared by 0 bases and J by 3 bases, with 6 bases between. The CDR3 contains 13 residues. Germline lookup yields CDR1 SGHDT and CDR2 YYEEEE. This CDR3 is CASSLVGDTEAFF. The CDR3 DNA sequence: TGTGCCAGCAGCTTGGTTGGGGACACTGAAGCTTTCTTT.

This clone was recorded once. The CDR3 sequence: CASMRQGAYEQYF. The CDR3 DNA sequence: TGTGCCAGCATGAGACAGGGGGCTTACGAGCAGTACTTC. This chain links TRBV28 with TRBJ2-7; the match to TRBD1 covers 10 bases. Germline CDR1 is MDHEN and CDR2 is SYDVKM. This CDR3 is built from 13 residues. The trim removed 7 bases at V and 4 bases at J, leaving 4 bases unmatched.